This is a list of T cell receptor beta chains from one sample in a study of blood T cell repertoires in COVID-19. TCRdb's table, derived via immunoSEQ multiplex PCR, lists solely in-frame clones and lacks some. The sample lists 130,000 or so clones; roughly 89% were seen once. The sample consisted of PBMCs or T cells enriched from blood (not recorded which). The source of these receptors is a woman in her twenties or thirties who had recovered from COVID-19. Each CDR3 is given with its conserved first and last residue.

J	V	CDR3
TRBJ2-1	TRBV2	CASRRLAGGTNEQFF
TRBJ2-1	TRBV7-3	CASSLTPQLGWGGTYNEQFF
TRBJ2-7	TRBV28	CASRRDYEQYF
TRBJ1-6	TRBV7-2	CASSLWGGDSPLHF
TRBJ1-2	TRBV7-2	CASSGHRGTYGYTF
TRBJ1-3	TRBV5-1	CASSADRSGNTIYF
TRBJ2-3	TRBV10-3	CAISEVGETGKDTQYF
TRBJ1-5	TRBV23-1	CASSRYRGAGQPQHF
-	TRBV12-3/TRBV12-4	CASKALGAEQYF
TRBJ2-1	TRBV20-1	CSPSLAGAYNEQFF
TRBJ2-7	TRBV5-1	CASSFQGYEQYF
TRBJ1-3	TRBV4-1	CASSQDPGISGNTIYF
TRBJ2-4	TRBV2	CASSRGLAKNIQYF
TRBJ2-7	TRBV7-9	CASSSPMEGGLSYEQYF
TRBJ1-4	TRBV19	CASGVGGEKLFF
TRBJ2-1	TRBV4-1	CASSWSPDRSYNEQFF
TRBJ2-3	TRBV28	CASSSRQGADTQYF
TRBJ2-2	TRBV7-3	CASSKTTSNTGELFF
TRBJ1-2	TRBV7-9	CASSLTGSNYGYTF
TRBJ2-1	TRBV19	CASSPFGGSEQFF
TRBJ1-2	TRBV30	CAWSRAGRTNYGYTF
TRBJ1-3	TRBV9	CASSVAGGGNTIYF
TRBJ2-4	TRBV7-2	CASSSGGQRLQYF
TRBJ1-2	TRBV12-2	CASRLRLYGYTF
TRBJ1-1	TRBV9	CASSRMDRAFF
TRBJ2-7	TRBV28	CASSLLTGKSRNEQYF
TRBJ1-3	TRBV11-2	CASSLSVLSGNTIYF
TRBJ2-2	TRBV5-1	CASSQGQGATGELFF
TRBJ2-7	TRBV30	CAWSPGTGVHEQYF
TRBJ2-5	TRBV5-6	CASSSETGRFGETQYF
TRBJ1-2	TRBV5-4	CASSLAERTSYGYTF
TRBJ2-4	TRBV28	CASSLSGIAKNIQYF
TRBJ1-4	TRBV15	CATSRGTRRGEKLFF
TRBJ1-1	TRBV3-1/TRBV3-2	CASSQARTGGGAFF
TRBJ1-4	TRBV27	CASSLRGVATNEKLFF
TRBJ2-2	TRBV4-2	CASSQEGPGGVIGELFF
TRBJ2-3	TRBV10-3	CAIRREYEDTQYF
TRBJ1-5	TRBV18	CASSPQGIGSNQPQHF
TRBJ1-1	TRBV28	CASSLRGYGDTEAFF
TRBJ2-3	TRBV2	CASSVGLSTTDTQYF
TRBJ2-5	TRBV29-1	CSVRQGGQETQYF
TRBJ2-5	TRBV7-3	CASSLIGAGETQYF
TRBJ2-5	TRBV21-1	CASSKETSGPGRQETQYF
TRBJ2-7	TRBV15	CATSRIDRTGYEQYF
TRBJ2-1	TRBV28	CASSGGTRWGSSYNEQFF
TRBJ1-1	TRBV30	CAWSGDTGTEAFF
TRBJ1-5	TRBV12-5	CASGQTPYSNQPQHF
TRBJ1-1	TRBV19	CASSLRTGVVFF
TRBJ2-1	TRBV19	CASSITGGLNEQFF
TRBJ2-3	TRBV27	CASSDQDGITQYF